Each of the 22 T cell receptor beta chains below was sequenced from the same sample in a study of T cells in Graves' hyperthyroidism and ophthalmopathy. Authors of the study amplified TCR beta CDR3 regions from RNA transcripts. TCR CDR3 regions were first amplified by RT-PCR with HTBI primers. A single record per CDR3 protein comes from TCRdb applying MiXCR to the multiplex PCR reads. The table shows approximately 420,000 distinct CDR3 sequences, with under 15% occurring only once. What was sequenced was blood. The receptor source for this set is a young woman with Graves' hyperthyroidism.

The V gene is TRBV12-3 or TRBV12-4, the J gene TRBJ2-7; 9 bases line up with TRBD1. The CDR3 spans 14 residues. Trimming removed 6 bases from V and 4 bases from J; junction bases left unmatched: 7. The CDR3 here is CASSSRQGDYEQYF. CDR3 coding DNA: TGTGCCAGCAGCTCCCGACAGGGGGATTACGAGCAGTACTTC.

V is TRBV19 and J is TRBJ2-1; TRBD2 aligns across 7 bases. Germline trimming cut 2 bases from V and 9 bases from J; bases unmatched to any gene: 4. CDR1 is LNHDA, CDR2 SQIVND, per germline (reference sequence). The CDR3 totals 13 residues. The CDR3 loop is CASSISERGEQFF. In DNA, the CDR3 is TGTGCCAGTAGTATATCTGAGCGGGGTGAGCAGTTCTTC.

This clonotype was picked up many times. This chain uses TRBV7-9 with TRBJ2-1; 10 bases are shared with TRBD2. V lost 5 bases and J lost 9; bases outside the gene matches: 16. CDR1 is SEHNR and CDR2 is FQNEAQ in the germline V gene (reference sequence). The CDR3 runs to 17 residues. CDR3 in amino acids: CASSPGGRASGSSEQFF. DNA for the CDR3: TGTGCCAGCAGCCCTGGTGGGAGGGCTAGCGGGAGTTCTGAGCAGTTCTTC.

The V and J genes are TRBV6-1 and TRBJ2-1; a weak D match, TRBD2 (6 bases). The CDR3 covers 16 residues. Trimming left V 7 bases short and J 2 bases short, with 18 bases between. Germline V gene data show CDR1 as MNHNS and CDR2 as SASEGT. CDR3 sequence: CASTRAGLTPYNEQFF. Here the CDR3 DNA reads TGTGCCAGCACCCGGGCGGGGCTGACTCCCTACAATGAGCAGTTCTTC.

CDR3 DNA: TGTGCCAGCAGGGACAAGCCGAGCCTAAATGGCTACACCTTC. Encoded protein: CASRDKPSLNGYTF. The rearrangement uses TRBV6-1 and TRBJ1-2, with D possibly being TRBD1 (5 bases). V was shortened by 6 bases and J by 6 bases, with 17 bases between the two germline ends. The CDR3 has 14 amino acids. Germline CDR1 MNHNS, CDR2 SASEGT.

The sample holds many counts of this clonotype. The rearrangement joins TRBV20-1 to TRBJ2-1; D gene ambiguous. The CDR3 runs 15 residues. CDR1 DFQATT and CDR2 SNEGSKA come from the germline V gene (reference sequence). V was clipped by 3 bases and J by 10 bases, with 22 bases between them. CDR3 residues: CSASKGIGRNLEQFF. CDR3 bases: TGCAGTGCTAGTAAGGGAATAGGCCGTAACTTGGAGCAGTTCTTC.

This clonotype showed up many times. V and J are TRBV18 and TRBJ1-2; D might be TRBD1 (5 bases). Germline V lookup: CDR1 KGHSH, CDR2 LQKENI. Trimming cost V 4 bases and J 5 bases, with 17 bases left between them. The CDR3 totals 15 residues. CDR3 sequence: CASSLNAGTQYGYTF. CDR3 DNA sequence: TGTGCCAGCTCACTAAACGCCGGGACGCAATATGGCTACACCTTC.

In its sample, this clonotype was seen many times. The chain combines TRBV7-2 with TRBJ2-1, with D perhaps being TRBD1 or TRBD2 (6 bases each). Germline lookup yields CDR1 SGHTA and CDR2 FQGNSA. This CDR3 comprises 18 residues. With 2 bases removed from V and 1 base from J, the gap between germline ends came to 18 bases. The chain's CDR3 is CASSLYGGQYLSYNEQFF. CDR3 nucleotides: TGTGCCAGCAGCTTATACGGGGGCCAATACCTATCCTACAATGAGCAGTTCTTC.

The sample holds many counts of this clonotype. The CDR3 DNA reads TGTGCCAGCAGCCCGGGAAGTCGGGTCATGGGTGGCTACACCTTC. Translating it yields CASSPGSRVMGGYTF. The J gene is TRBJ1-2, the V gene TRBV7-9; D gene ambiguous. The V gene's germline CDR1 is SEHNR and CDR2 FQNEAQ (reference sequence). V lost 5 bases and J lost 7, with 20 bases in between. This CDR3 has 15 residues.

This clonotype was detected many times. The chain employs TRBV3-1 and TRBJ2-7; D uncertain. The CDR3 extends over 13 amino acids. Trimming removed 4 bases at V and 5 bases at J, with 12 bases between. Germline assignment: CDR1 LGHDT and CDR2 YNNKEL (reference sequence). CDR3 DNA sequence: TGTGCCAGCAGCCGGCCGGGCACCGACGAGCAGTACTTC. Its protein product is CASSRPGTDEQYF.

Only a few counts were recorded for this clonotype. This sequence joins TRBV4-1 and TRBJ1-2; no firm D call. The CDR3 runs to 16 residues. The germline V gene encodes CDR1 MGHRA and CDR2 YSYEKL. V dropped 0 bases and J dropped 14 bases, with 25 bases sitting between them. As DNA, the CDR3 is TGCGCCAGCAGCCAAGATGGCCCCGGCGGTGTTAGTGGCGGGACCTTC. As protein: CASSQDGPGGVSGGTF.

This clonotype has just a few counts. The gene calls are TRBV10-2 and TRBJ2-7, with 7 nucleotides matching TRBD1. V lost 4 bases, J lost 4 bases, and 7 bases stayed unmatched. The CDR3 has 14 residues. Per the germline V gene, CDR1 is WSHSY and CDR2 is SAAADI. For the CDR3, the DNA is TGCGCCAGCAGTGCCGGGACAGATCCTTACGAGCAGTACTTC. This codes for CASSAGTDPYEQYF.

V usage is TRBV29-1 and J usage is TRBJ1-2, with TRBD1 identical over 7 bases. The V gene's germline CDR1 is SQVTM and CDR2 ANQGSEA. This CDR3 is 14 amino acids long. The ends lost 7 bases at V and 2 bases at J; junction bases unmatched: 10. This CDR3 is CSGYSTGSNYGYTF. DNA for the CDR3: TGCAGCGGCTACTCGACAGGGTCCAACTATGGCTACACCTTC. Together with reference TRBV29-1 and TRBJ1-2, the CDR3 gives the full variable domain: SAVISQKPSRDICQRGTSLTIQCQVDSQVTMMFWYRQQPGQSLTLIATANQGSEATYESGFVIDKFPISRPNLTFSTLTVSNMSPEDSSIYLCSGYSTGSNYGYTFGSGTRLTVV.

The sample holds a few counts of this clonotype. The rearrangement uses TRBV27 and TRBJ2-2; D not resolved. Trimming removed 9 bases from V and 1 base from J, with 18 bases in between. The CDR3 covers 16 residues. Germline values: CDR1 MNHEY, CDR2 SMNVEV (reference sequence). CDR3 residues: CASALGHEMNTGELFF. In nucleotides, the CDR3 is TGTGCCAGTGCGCTGGGTCACGAGATGAACACCGGGGAGCTGTTTTTT.

This clonotype appeared many times. The V call is TRBV7-2, the J call TRBJ2-7, with D perhaps TRBD1 or TRBD2 (5 bases each). The germline V gene encodes CDR1 SGHTA and CDR2 FQGNSA. The V gene lost 2 bases and the J gene lost 2 bases, with 19 bases spanning the gap. The CDR3 spans 17 residues. DNA of the CDR3: TGTGCCAGCAGCTTATTAGAGGGCCTTGGGGCCCCCTACGAGCAGTACTTC. Its protein is CASSLLEGLGAPYEQYF. Supplemented by reference TRBV7-2 and TRBJ2-7, the full variable domain reads GAGVSQSPSNKVTEKGKDVELRCDPISGHTALYWYRQSLGQGLEFLIYFQGNSAPDKSGLPSDRFSAERTGGSVSTLTIQRTQQEDSAVYLCASSLLEGLGAPYEQYFGPGTRLTVT.

This clonotype showed up just a few times. This chain connects TRBV9 to TRBJ2-1; 8 nucleotides align to TRBD2. Trimming took 0 bases from V and 7 from J; bases not matched to a gene: 3. The germline V gene encodes CDR1 SGDLS and CDR2 YYNGEE. The CDR3 consists of 14 residues. For the CDR3, the DNA is TGTGCCAGCAGCGTAGGGGCTAGCGGGAATGAGCAGTTCTTC. This encodes CASSVGASGNEQFF.

The chain has TRBV20-1 and TRBJ2-4; TRBD2 aligns across 7 bases. The CDR3 totals 17 residues. The germline CDR1 and CDR2 sequences are DFQATT and SNEGSKA (reference sequence). With V trimmed by 0 bases and J by 4 bases, 12 bases remained unmatched. The CDR3 DNA follows: TGCAGTGCTAGAGATTCGAGCGGCGGGAGTTCTAAAAACATTCAGTACTTC. It yields the protein CSARDSSGGSSKNIQYF.

Ten or more counts support this clonotype. The chain uses TRBV28 and TRBJ2-7, with D perhaps TRBD2 (7 bases). V was cut by 5 bases and J by 3 bases, with 14 bases left in between. Germline values: CDR1 MDHEN, CDR2 SYDVKM. The CDR3 contains 14 residues. CDR3 DNA: TGTGCCAGCAGTACAGGGAGGGGTAGCTACGAGCAGTACTTC. Its translation: CASSTGRGSYEQYF.

On this clonotype itself: With a much larger clone just one base away, this may be a read error. The chain employs TRBV18 and TRBJ2-7; D call uncertain. The tail of the sequence fits TRBJ2-1 better, so the J call may be wrong. The CDR3 extends over 14 amino acids. Germline V gene data show CDR1 as KGHSH and CDR2 as LQKENI. CDR3 protein: CASSLPTVSYEQFF. For the CDR3, the DNA is TGTGCCAGCTCACTCCCGACCGTATCCTACGAGCAGTTCTTC.

This clonotype was counted ten times or more. The rearrangement joins TRBV28 to TRBJ2-3, with D tentatively TRBD2 (5 bases). The CDR3 contains 18 residues. The ends were cut back, 4 bases at V and 0 bases at J, with 20 bases in the middle. CDR1 MDHEN and CDR2 SYDVKM come from the germline V gene. The CDR3 coding sequence is TGTGCCAGCAGTTCCCCCCGCGGGTCTCGGGCTAGCACAGATACGCAGTATTTT. Translating it yields CASSSPRGSRASTDTQYF.

For this clonotype: The junction departs from germline at one end; a sequencing error may be responsible. This chain joins TRBV28 and TRBJ2-5; D might be TRBD1 (5 bases). Per the germline V gene, CDR1 is MDHEN and CDR2 is SYDVKM. The CDR3 runs 11 residues. The CDR3 DNA sequence: TGTGCCAGCTCCAGGGTGGAGACCCGGTACTTC. Its translation is CASSRVETRYF. Full variable domain (outside the CDR3, taken from reference TRBV28 and TRBJ2-5): DVKVTQSSRYLVKRTGEKVFLECVQDMDHENMFWYRQDPGLGLRLIYFSYDVKMKEKGDIPEGYSVSREKKERFSLILESASTNQTSMYLCASSRVETRYFGPGTRLLVL.

This clonotype was found many times. The chain employs TRBV20-1 and TRBJ2-5; tentative D call: TRBD2 (6 bases). Trimming took off 6 bases at V and 5 bases at J, with 13 bases between the two ends. Germline values: CDR1 DFQATT, CDR2 SNEGSKA (reference sequence). There are 12 residues in the CDR3. In DNA, the CDR3 is TGCAGTGCAGTCGAGCGGGCGGAGACCCAGTACTTC. It encodes CSAVERAETQYF.